In its sample, the clone carrying this T cell receptor beta chain was seen many times. Its antigen is not known. The PCR ran on 60 Vbeta and 13 Jbeta primers. In the original analysis: Counted up in a later analysis, unique TCR beta chains came to about 80 million, with around 10 million shared. The table came from immunoSEQ multiplex PCR; TCRdb's copy has only in-frame clones and leaves some out. V and J calls and clone size come straight from that table; D and trimming were deduced from the DNA. The sample has about 190,000 clones; 75% to 85% are singletons. These data belong to a study of cytomegalovirus exposure and HLA in healthy donors. Study as a whole: Earlier sequencing of about 179 million T cells yielded fewer than 140 million unique TCR beta sequences.

The junction had 5 bases not matched to a gene; V was cut back by 3 bases and J by 4 bases. Germline V gene sequence: CDR1 MNHNS, CDR2 SASEGT. The CDR3 loop spans 15 amino acids. Donors likely had unrecorded immune exposures despite being nominally healthy when sampled. The study, taken as a whole, reports: 87-base-pair reads could not separate some V segments, including TRBV6-2 and TRBV6-3.

The sequence was collected from a woman aged 30 to 39 in good health and CMV-seropositive. The chain employs TRBV6-1 and TRBJ2-1, with 8 bases identical to TRBD1. The sample taken for sequencing was PBMCs. The CDR3 DNA reads TGTGCCAGCAGTGATATCACAGGGGGGTACAATGAGCAGTTCTTC. Translation: CASSDITGGYNEQFF.